This T cell receptor beta chain was sequenced for a study of OX40 agonist ivuxolimab in advanced cancers. Germline loops: CDR1 SGHVS, CDR2 FNYEAQ. V gave up 1 base and J gave up 1 base, with 12 bases separating them. This CDR3 spans 16 amino acids. Data came from immunoSEQ multiplex PCR; TCRdb stores just in-frame clones and leaves some out. The sample has fewer than 80,000 clones, roughly 89% seen once; the top ten hold around 12%. This clone appeared once. The rearrangement links TRBV7-6 to TRBJ2-3; the D call may be TRBD1 or TRBD2 (5 bases each). The sequence was obtained from an adult with an advanced solid tumor such as melanoma, head and neck, liver or kidney cancer. The sample was CD4+ or CD8+ T cells sorted from blood, taken in a trial of the OX40 agonist ivuxolimab. The CDR3, as DNA: TGTGCCAGCAGCTTAGGCGTCGGGGCACGCACAGATACGCAGTATTTT. Amino acids: CASSLGVGARTDTQYF.